The next 20 T cell receptor beta chains were all read from a single sample in a study of shared clonotypes between healthy human individuals. CD8 cells classed as naive were CD45RO-negative and positively selected for CCR7, excluding terminally differentiated effector memory CD45RA+ cells. Data came from immunoSEQ multiplex PCR; TCRdb stores just in-frame clones and leaves some out. The sample has millions of clones, about 92% seen once. What was sequenced was naive CD8+ T cells from PBMCs. The receptors shown here come from a man younger than 30 in good health. Some clones in this sample may be carry-over from other donors' samples.

The chain uses TRBV27 and TRBJ1-2; D remains ambiguous. CDR3 size: 19 residues. Trimming shortened V by 5 bases and J by 3 bases, and 28 bases separated the two germline ends. Germline values: CDR1 MNHEY, CDR2 SMNVEV (reference sequence). The CDR3 nucleotides read TGTGCCAGCAGTCGTGAGACACGGACCGACAACTCGCCTCACTATGGCTACACCTTC. This codes for CASSRETRTDNSPHYGYTF.

Comment on this clone: Compared with germline, one end of the junction differs, possibly owing to a read error. The J gene is TRBJ2-1, the V gene TRBV28; tentative D call: TRBD2 (6 bases). This CDR3 is 15 amino acids long. Looked up from germline, CDR1 is MDHEN and CDR2 is SYDVKM. The chain's CDR3 is CASSPHRDSDNEQFF. The CDR3 DNA reads TGTGCCAGCAGCCCTCACCGGGACTCCGACAATGAGCAGTTCTTC.

This clone appeared a few times. This chain uses TRBV4-2 with TRBJ1-1; TRBD1 might be the D (5 bases). V shed 4 bases and J shed 7 bases, with 7 bases lying between them. The CDR3 contains 11 residues. Per germline, CDR1 LGHNA and CDR2 YNFKEQ. The CDR3: CASSRGFEAFF. The CDR3 DNA reads as TGTGCCAGCAGCCGGGGCTTTGAAGCTTTCTTT.

Here the CDR3 DNA reads TGTGCCAGCAGTTTTCGGGACAGCCAAAACTACGAGCAGTACTTC. Encoded protein: CASSFRDSQNYEQYF. This chain links TRBV6-5 with TRBJ2-7, with 7 bases that match TRBD1. Trimming took 4 bases from V and 3 from J; bases not matched to a gene: 9. The germline V gene has CDR1 MNHEY and CDR2 SVGAGI. The CDR3 has 15 residues.

V gene TRBV11-2 combines with J gene TRBJ2-1, with D uncertain. The V end was cut by 4 bases, the J end by 0 bases, with 22 bases between. The germline V gene encodes CDR1 SGHAT and CDR2 FQNNGV. The CDR3 sequence is 19 residues long. The CDR3 is CASSSPRPRAAPSYNEQFF. Here the CDR3 DNA reads TGTGCCAGCAGCTCCCCCCGACCTAGGGCAGCGCCCTCCTACAATGAGCAGTTCTTC.

The CDR3 reads CASSLGDQPYEQYF. The CDR3 nucleotides are TGTGCCAGCAGCTTAGGGGACCAACCCTACGAGCAGTACTTC. J is TRBJ2-7 and V is TRBV13; D gene ambiguous. V lost 0 bases, J lost 2 bases, and 8 bases lay in between. Germline V CDR1 and CDR2: PRHDT, FYEKMQ (reference sequence). This CDR3 region has 14 residues.

The chain recombines TRBV13 with TRBJ2-5, with D hard to call. Trimming took off 1 base at V and 0 bases at J, with 6 bases between the two ends. In germline, CDR1 is PRHDT, CDR2 FYEKMQ (reference sequence). This CDR3 has 14 amino acids. The CDR3 DNA sequence: TGTGCCAGCAGCTTAGTTGCGGACCAAGAGACCCAGTACTTC. It encodes CASSLVADQETQYF.

The chain employs TRBV19 and TRBJ2-7; D ambiguous. Per the germline V gene, CDR1 is LNHDA and CDR2 is SQIVND (reference sequence). The CDR3 consists of 16 residues. Trimming took 3 bases from V and 2 from J, leaving 17 bases between them. CDR3 sequence reads: CASSITYGRRAYEQYF. The CDR3 nucleotides are TGTGCCAGTAGTATTACCTATGGGCGTCGGGCCTACGAGCAGTACTTC.

The rearrangement joins TRBV9 to TRBJ2-3; 7 bases line up with TRBD2. Germline CDR1 and CDR2: SGDLS and YYNGEE. Losses at the gene ends were 3 bases for V and 4 bases for J; bases not matched to a gene: 11. The CDR3 has 16 residues. Here the CDR3 reads CASSGGLAGVADTQYF. In DNA form, the CDR3 reads TGTGCCAGCAGCGGTGGTTTGGCGGGAGTGGCAGATACGCAGTATTTT.

The chain carries TRBV28 and TRBJ2-5; 9 nucleotides align to TRBD2. The germline V gene has CDR1 MDHEN and CDR2 SYDVKM. V shed 5 bases and J 0 bases; nucleotides not matched to a gene: 7. This CDR3 has 16 amino acids. The CDR3 protein is CASSPRLAAYQETQYF. The CDR3 DNA reads as TGTGCCAGCAGTCCCCGACTAGCGGCGTACCAAGAGACCCAGTACTTC.

This clone was seen just once. The rearrangement joins TRBV4-2 to TRBJ2-7; 12 bases agree with TRBD2. The CDR3 is made up of 15 amino acids. Germline-derived CDR1 and CDR2 are LGHNA and YNFKEQ. The trim removed 6 bases at V and 3 bases at J, leaving 6 bases unmatched. The CDR3 protein is CASSPGTSGYYEQYF. The CDR3 nucleotides are TGTGCCAGCAGTCCCGGGACTAGCGGGTACTACGAGCAGTACTTC.

As concerns this clone: Other DNA sequences in the same sample also yield this CDR3. The V call is TRBV28, the J call TRBJ2-7; D call uncertain. CDR1 and CDR2 (germline): MDHEN, SYDVKM. V was cut by 4 bases and J by 6 bases, with 4 bases left in between. The CDR3 is 10 residues long. The CDR3 DNA reads as TGTGCCAGCAGTTCGGGCGAGCAGTACTTC. The encoded protein is CASSSGEQYF.

This chain uses TRBV5-6 with TRBJ2-7; unclear D gene. Between the trimmed V and J ends, which lost 1 base and 6 bases, there was a span of 11 bases. CDR3 size: 13 residues. The germline V gene has CDR1 SGHDT and CDR2 YYEEEE. The CDR3 is CASSLLPGAEQYF. The CDR3 DNA reads as TGTGCCAGCAGCTTGCTTCCTGGCGCCGAGCAGTACTTC. Full variable domain (remainder filled in from reference TRBV5-6 and TRBJ2-7): DAGVTQSPTHLIKTRGQQVTLRCSPKSGHDTVSWYQQALGQGPQFIFQYYEEEERQRGNFPDRFSGHQFPNYSSELNVNALLLGDSALYLCASSLLPGAEQYFGPGTRLTVT.

The chain uses TRBV19 and TRBJ2-1, with 8 bases identical to TRBD2. There are 16 residues in the CDR3. V lost 8 bases and J lost 7; bases outside the gene matches: 16. The V gene's germline CDR1 is LNHDA and CDR2 SQIVND (reference sequence). DNA of the CDR3: TGTGCCAGTTCTCCCTTTTCACTAGCGGACCGGAATGAGCAGTTCTTC. Translated: CASSPFSLADRNEQFF.

The chain combines TRBV29-1 with TRBJ2-7, with 7 bases identical to TRBD2. The germline CDR1 and CDR2 sequences are SQVTM and ANQGSEA. V lost 1 base and J lost 4; bases outside the gene matches: 4. The CDR3 has 13 residues. This CDR3 is CSVEVASGYEQYF. The CDR3 nucleotides read TGCAGCGTTGAAGTCGCTAGCGGATACGAGCAGTACTTC.

The chain couples TRBV7-9 to TRBJ2-1; D gene unclear. V lost 3 bases and J 9 bases, leaving 12 bases between the germline ends. This CDR3 comprises 13 residues. Germline CDR1 SEHNR, CDR2 FQNEAQ (reference sequence). CDR3 protein: CASSFGLSVEQFF. CDR3 nucleotides: TGTGCCAGCAGCTTCGGGCTTTCCGTTGAGCAGTTCTTC. The whole variable domain, filled in from reference TRBV7-9 and TRBJ2-1, reads DTGVSQNPRHKITKRGQNVTFRCDPISEHNRLYWYRQTLGQGPEFLTYFQNEAQLEKSRLLSDRFSAERPKGSFSTLEIQRTEQGDSAMYLCASSFGLSVEQFFGPGTRLTVL.

The rearrangement links TRBV10-2 to TRBJ2-7, with D unresolved. Germline V gives CDR1 WSHSY, CDR2 SAAADI. V lost 7 bases and J lost 4, with 11 bases in between. This CDR3 has 12 residues. In DNA, the CDR3 is TGCGCCAGCACCTCTAGTGCGTACGAGCAGTACTTC. Its translation is CASTSSAYEQYF.

The rearrangement joins TRBV7-8 to TRBJ2-1; the D gene is possibly TRBD1 (5 bases). Trimming removed 0 bases from V and 10 bases from J, with 13 bases in between. This CDR3 is 14 amino acids long. Germline V gene lookup returns CDR1 SGHVS and CDR2 FQNEAQ. CDR3 DNA: TGTGCCAGCAGCTTAGCGGGGCGTAGACTCGAGCAGTTCTTC. It specifies CASSLAGRRLEQFF.

The chain carries TRBV7-2 and TRBJ2-7; TRBD2 agrees at 11 bases. The CDR3 contains 15 residues. The germline CDR1 and CDR2 sequences are SGHTA and FQGNSA. V was pared by 1 base and J by 7 bases, with 6 bases of the junction left unmatched. CDR3 region: CASSLVLGLAVEQYF. CDR3 coding DNA: TGTGCCAGCAGCTTAGTGTTGGGACTAGCGGTTGAGCAGTACTTC.

The chain recombines TRBV7-6 with TRBJ2-7; 7 bases align to TRBD1. This CDR3 has 16 amino acids. V lost 5 bases, J lost 3 bases, and 13 bases stayed unmatched. The germline V gene has CDR1 SGHVS and CDR2 FNYEAQ. The CDR3 coding sequence is TGTGCCAGCAGCCCCGCCTCCTTACAGGGGAGCTACGAGCAGTACTTC. Translated: CASSPASLQGSYEQYF.